This TCR beta chain originates from a study of control samples from healthy donors and cancer patients. The germline gives CDR1 SGHAT, CDR2 FQNNGV. With 6 bases removed from V and 2 bases from J, the gap between germline ends came to 10 bases. The CDR3 consists of 13 residues. Sequencing used immunoSEQ multiplex PCR; TCRdb keeps in-frame clones, though not all of them. The table has 90,000 to 110,000 clones, roughly 80% seen once. The chain has TRBV11-2 and TRBJ1-2, with a possible D match to TRBD1 (5 bases). The sequence was collected from a woman between 50 and 59 years old in good health. Input material: blood. The CDR3 bases are TGTGCCAGCAGACACAGGAGAAACTATGGCTACACCTTC. This encodes CASRHRRNYGYTF. The whole variable domain, filled in from reference TRBV11-2 and TRBJ1-2, reads EAGVAQSPRYKIIEKRQSVAFWCNPISGHATLYWYQQILGQGPKLLIQFQNNGVVDDSQLPKDRFSAERLKGVDSTLKIQPAKLEDSAVYLCASRHRRNYGYTFGSGTRLTVV.